The rows below give T cell receptor beta chains drawn from one sample of a study of blood T cells in healthy people across ages. One entry per CDR3 protein results from TCRdb running MiXCR on the 5' RACE reads. The sample contains around 500,000 distinct CDR3 sequences, about 25% of which appear only once. These data were also filed under a second study, of T cells of mothers and their children.

Sequencing was performed on blood. Receptors were obtained from a boy between 2 and 15 years old in good health. Both conserved end residues are part of each CDR3. Fields, in order: V gene, D gene, clone size, J gene, CDR3 protein, CDR3 DNA. A D gene is named only where the DNA matches it firmly. Clone sizes are given selectively: once, few, many, or a class where the clone is expanded.

TRBV3-1	TRBD2	few	TRBJ2-7	CASSSSGFSSYEQYF	TGTGCCAGCAGCTCTAGCGGGTTCAGCTCCTACGAGCAGTACTTC
TRBV9	-	-	TRBJ2-1	CASSVGGGSSYNEQFF	TGTGCCAGCAGCGTAGGGGGCGGAAGCTCCTACAATGAGCAGTTCTTC
TRBV7-2	TRBD2	few	TRBJ2-7	CASSETSVPYEQYF	TGTGCCAGCAGCGAGACTAGCGTCCCCTACGAGCAGTACTTC
TRBV6-5	TRBD1	-	TRBJ1-5	CASRDRDYNQPQHF	TGTGCCAGCAGAGACAGGGATTACAATCAGCCCCAGCATTTT
TRBV27	-	-	TRBJ1-1	CASSLLGEAFF	TGTGCCAGCAGTTTATTGGGGGAAGCTTTCTTT
TRBV27	-	-	TRBJ1-3	CASSLSWQVGNTIYF	TGTGCCAGCAGTTTATCGTGGCAGGTTGGAAACACCATATATTTT
TRBV6-5	TRBD1	few	TRBJ1-2	CASSSGRDRVGGYTF	TGTGCCAGCAGTTCCGGACGGGACAGGGTTGGAGGCTACACCTTC
TRBV13	TRBD2	-	TRBJ2-7	CASSPHGGAEQYF	TGTGCCAGCAGCCCCCACGGGGGGGCCGAGCAGTACTTC
TRBV9	-	few	TRBJ1-4	CASSATVARREKLFF	TGTGCCAGCAGCGCGACAGTCGCTCGTCGTGAAAAACTGTTTTTT
TRBV20-1	-	-	TRBJ1-4	CSLLDQAGEKLFF	TGCAGTCTTCTGGACCAAGCGGGTGAAAAACTGTTTTTT
TRBV12-3/TRBV12-4	-	-	TRBJ2-5	CASSSTPGHYQETQYF	TGTGCCAGCAGTTCAACCCCGGGACACTACCAAGAGACCCAGTACTTC
TRBV29-1	-	few	TRBJ2-3	CSVEDNGPRAQYF	TGCAGCGTTGAAGATAACGGCCCGCGGGCGCAGTATTTT
TRBV20-1	TRBD2	-	TRBJ2-4	CSAVLAGARRDIQYF	TGCAGTGCAGTACTAGCGGGAGCGAGAAGGGACATTCAGTACTTC
TRBV5-5	-	many	TRBJ2-6	CASSLGANVLTF	TGTGCCAGCAGCTTGGGGGCCAACGTCCTGACTTTC